These 18 T cell receptor beta chains originate from one sample sequenced in a study of shared clonotypes between healthy human individuals (dated by TCRdb to 2019 to 2021). To prepare the library, the immunoSEQ multiplex PCR assay was applied. TCRdb re-hosts the immuneACCESS table, in-frame sequences only. Its copies lack some clones; in the studies checked, an unresolved V gene accounts for under half of them, and the cause for the rest is not known. This sample holds under 650,000 clones; less than 96% were observed only once. The ten biggest clones cover 0.05% to 0.07% of the sample. The sample comprised naive CD4+ T cells sorted from blood. The cell subset or site label for this specimen denotes: CD45RA+ positively selected. Source of these receptors: a woman in her 30s in good health.

This rearrangement joins TRBV18 to TRBJ2-7; 7 nucleotides match TRBD1. Germline V lookup: CDR1 KGHSH, CDR2 LQKENI. Trimming cost V 3 bases and J 1 base; bases outside gene matches: 9. The CDR3 is 16 amino acids. The CDR3 DNA sequence: TGTGCCAGCTCACCGACAGGGCCGGTCGTGTCCTACGAGCAGTACTTC. Protein sequence: CASSPTGPVVSYEQYF.

This chain connects TRBV7-2 to TRBJ2-1; D ambiguous. This CDR3 region has 19 residues. Germline assignment: CDR1 SGHTA and CDR2 FQGNSA. V was clipped by 6 bases and J by 3 bases, with 27 bases between them. In DNA form, the CDR3 reads TGTGCCAGCAGTTGGACCCCCTTTATCAACTGGGCCTACTACAATGAGCAGTTCTTC. This sequence encodes CASSWTPFINWAYYNEQFF.

The V and J genes are TRBV6-6 and TRBJ2-5; 9 nucleotides agree with TRBD2. V dropped 4 bases and J dropped 1; count of bases not matched to a gene: 1. CDR1 is MNHNY and CDR2 is SVGAGI in the germline V gene (reference sequence). The length of the CDR3 is 14 residues. The CDR3 protein is CASSLTSGQETQYF. For the CDR3, the DNA is TGTGCCAGCAGTTTGACTAGCGGCCAAGAGACCCAGTACTTC.

This clone appeared once. The chain couples TRBV5-1 to TRBJ2-5; perhaps TRBD2 as D (5 bases). The V end lost 2 bases, the J end lost 3 bases, and 11 bases lay between the germline ends. This CDR3 has 14 residues. Germline CDR1 SGHRS, CDR2 YFSETQ. CDR3 residues: CASSFTEGKETQYF. The CDR3 nucleotides read TGCGCCAGCAGCTTTACCGAGGGAAAAGAGACCCAGTACTTC.

A word on this clone: Other nucleotide sequences in the sample specify the same CDR3. The chain employs TRBV9 and TRBJ2-5; 12 bases are shared with TRBD2. There are 15 residues in the CDR3. J was trimmed by 4 bases and V by 0 bases; bases with no gene match: 1. Per germline, CDR1 SGDLS and CDR2 YYNGEE. The CDR3 sequence: CASSVGLAGVETQYF. Written as DNA, the CDR3 is TGTGCCAGCAGCGTAGGACTAGCGGGAGTAGAGACCCAGTACTTC.

This chain uses TRBV5-1 with TRBJ2-7; tentatively, D is TRBD2 (6 bases). V was trimmed by 4 bases and J by 1 base, leaving 12 bases between them. Germline V gene data show CDR1 as SGHRS and CDR2 as YFSETQ. The CDR3 totals 14 residues. In DNA, the CDR3 is TGCGCCAGCAGCCTTAGCGGTTTTTCCTACGAGCAGTACTTC. Its protein is CASSLSGFSYEQYF.

The chain carries TRBV28 and TRBJ1-5; maybe TRBD1 (5 bases). The CDR3 is made up of 17 amino acids. Germline V lookup: CDR1 MDHEN, CDR2 SYDVKM. V was clipped by 7 bases and J by 0 bases, with 19 bases between them. CDR3 in amino acids: CASTLTYGGFSNQPQHF. The CDR3 DNA reads TGTGCCAGCACCCTGACTTATGGGGGTTTTAGCAATCAGCCCCAGCATTTT.

The CDR3 loop reads CASRPWGGRQYF. The CDR3 region has the DNA TGTGCCAGCAGGCCCTGGGGGGGACGGCAGTACTTC. The rearrangement uses TRBV27 and TRBJ2-7; 7 bases match TRBD2. The length of the CDR3 is 12 residues. Germline V CDR1 and CDR2: MNHEY, SMNVEV (reference sequence). V lost 6 bases, J lost 9 bases, and 8 bases stayed unmatched.

The chain has TRBV27 and TRBJ2-7; possibly TRBD1 for D (5 bases). CDR3 length: 16 residues. The germline V and J ends were trimmed by 5 bases and 1 base, with 18 bases remaining between them. CDR1 is MNHEY, CDR2 SMNVEV, per germline (reference sequence). The CDR3 protein is CASSRIPSDISYEQYF. CDR3 bases: TGTGCCAGCAGTCGGATCCCTTCGGACATTTCCTACGAGCAGTACTTC.

The chain employs TRBV5-6 and TRBJ1-2, with a possible D match to TRBD1 (6 bases). Germline CDR1 and CDR2: SGHDT and YYEEEE. The CDR3 consists of 14 residues. The V gene lost 4 bases and the J gene lost 4 bases, with 14 bases spanning the gap. CDR3 sequence reads: CASSPDAGVYGYTF. The CDR3 DNA reads as TGTGCCAGCAGCCCGGATGCAGGGGTCTATGGCTACACCTTC.

In this sample, this clone turned up once. The J gene is TRBJ2-7, the V gene TRBV7-9; a possible D gene is TRBD1 (6 bases). Trimming took 5 bases from V and 3 from J, leaving 20 bases between them. Germline V gene lookup returns CDR1 SEHNR and CDR2 FQNEAQ (reference sequence). This CDR3 has 16 amino acids. The CDR3, as DNA: TGTGCCAGCAGCACGACCCCCGGGACACCCAACTACGAGCAGTACTTC. As protein: CASSTTPGTPNYEQYF. Drawing the rest from reference TRBV7-9 and TRBJ2-7, the complete variable domain is DTGVSQNPRHKITKRGQNVTFRCDPISEHNRLYWYRQTLGQGPEFLTYFQNEAQLEKSRLLSDRFSAERPKGSFSTLEIQRTEQGDSAMYLCASSTTPGTPNYEQYFGPGTRLTVT.

This sequence joins TRBV14 and TRBJ2-4, with D unclear. The CDR3 spans 13 residues. V was pared by 2 bases and J by 12 bases, with 14 bases between. Germline CDR1 reads SGHDN; CDR2 reads FVKESK. CDR3: CASSQTPNAAQYF. As DNA, the CDR3 is TGTGCCAGCAGCCAAACTCCGAACGCGGCTCAGTACTTC.

The rearrangement links TRBV5-1 to TRBJ2-1; D not resolved. Germline CDR1 SGHRS, CDR2 YFSETQ. The length of the CDR3 is 15 residues. V was cut by 0 bases and J by 0 bases, with 7 bases left in between. The CDR3 DNA follows: TGCGCCAGCAGCTTGGGCTCGAGCTCCTACAATGAGCAGTTCTTC. Translation gives CASSLGSSSYNEQFF. The full variable domain, with the rest looked up from reference TRBV5-1 and TRBJ2-1, is KAGVTQTPRYLIKTRGQQVTLSCSPISGHRSVSWYQQTPGQGLQFLFEYFSETQRNKGNFPGRFSGRQFSNSRSEMNVSTLELGDSALYLCASSLGSSSYNEQFFGPGTRLTVL.

J is TRBJ2-3 and V is TRBV6-5; D is possibly TRBD1 (5 bases). V was shortened by 2 bases and J by 2 bases, with 11 bases between the two germline ends. The CDR3 has 15 amino acids. The V gene's germline CDR1 is MNHEY and CDR2 SVGAGI. CDR3 loop: CASSYRAGNTDTQYF. The CDR3 DNA reads TGTGCCAGCAGTTACCGAGCAGGGAACACAGATACGCAGTATTTT.

The genes are TRBV28 and TRBJ1-2, with a tentative D call TRBD1 (5 bases). V lost 6 bases and J lost 4, with 15 bases in between. CDR3 length: 14 amino acids. The V gene's germline CDR1 is MDHEN and CDR2 SYDVKM. The CDR3 loop reads CASRRQWGGYGYTF. CDR3 coding DNA: TGTGCCAGCAGAAGACAGTGGGGCGGCTATGGCTACACCTTC.

This sequence joins TRBV6-5 and TRBJ2-3; D is undetermined. This CDR3 contains 12 residues. The germline CDR1 and CDR2 sequences are MNHEY and SVGAGI. The V and J ends lost 4 bases and 8 bases respectively, with 10 bases between them. The CDR3 DNA reads TGTGCCAGCAGTTCCCCCCCCGGTACGCAGTATTTT. Translated: CASSSPPGTQYF.

The rearrangement joins TRBV5-1 to TRBJ2-5; TRBD1 aligns across 8 bases. This CDR3 comprises 15 residues. The germline V gene encodes CDR1 SGHRS and CDR2 YFSETQ. Trimming cost V 1 base and J 5 bases; bases outside gene matches: 7. As DNA, the CDR3 is TGCGCCAGCAGCTTGCAGACAGGGGCGCGGGAGACCCAGTACTTC. Translated: CASSLQTGARETQYF.

The gene calls are TRBV19 and TRBJ2-1; D is ambiguous. This CDR3 is 16 amino acids long. Germline CDR1 LNHDA, CDR2 SQIVND (reference sequence). V was trimmed by 5 bases and J by 6 bases, leaving 20 bases between them. The CDR3, as DNA: TGTGCCAGTAGTGACGACCTAGGGCGCCCCTCCAATGAGCAGTTCTTC. It encodes CASSDDLGRPSNEQFF.